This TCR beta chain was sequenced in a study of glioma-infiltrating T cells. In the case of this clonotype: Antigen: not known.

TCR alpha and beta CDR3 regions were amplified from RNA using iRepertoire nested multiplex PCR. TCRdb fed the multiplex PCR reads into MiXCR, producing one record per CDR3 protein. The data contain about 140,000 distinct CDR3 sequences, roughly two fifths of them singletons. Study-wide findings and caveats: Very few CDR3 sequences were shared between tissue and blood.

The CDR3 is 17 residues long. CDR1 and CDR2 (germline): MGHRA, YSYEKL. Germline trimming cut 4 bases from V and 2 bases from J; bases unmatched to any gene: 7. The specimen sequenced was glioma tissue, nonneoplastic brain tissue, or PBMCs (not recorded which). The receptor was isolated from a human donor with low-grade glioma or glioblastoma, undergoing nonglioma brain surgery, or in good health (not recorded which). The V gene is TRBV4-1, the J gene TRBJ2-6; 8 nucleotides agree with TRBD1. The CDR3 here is CASSRRIQGAGANVLTF. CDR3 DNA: TGCGCCAGCAGCCGCAGAATACAGGGGGCTGGGGCCAACGTCCTGACTTTC.